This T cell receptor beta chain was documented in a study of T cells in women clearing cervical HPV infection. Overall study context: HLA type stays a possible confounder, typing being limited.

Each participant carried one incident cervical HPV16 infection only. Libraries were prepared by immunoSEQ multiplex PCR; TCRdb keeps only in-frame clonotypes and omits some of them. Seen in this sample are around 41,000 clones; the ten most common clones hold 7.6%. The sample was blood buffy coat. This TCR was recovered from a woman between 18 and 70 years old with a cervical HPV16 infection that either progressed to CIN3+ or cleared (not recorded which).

The part of the CDR3 DNA that was read is TGTGCCAGCAGCTTAGGTGGTAGCGGGGTTTACAATGAG. This sequence encodes CASSLGGSGVYNE. The complete CDR3 reads CASSLGGSGVYNEQFF. The chain joins TRBV7-3 to TRBJ2-1; 8 bases align to TRBD2. The read comes to an end 3 residues before the CDR3 does, leaving the germline J gene to fill in the end. With V trimmed by 2 bases and J by 4 bases, 7 bases remained unmatched. CDR1 SGHTA and CDR2 FQGTGA come from the germline V gene. The CDR3 is made up of 16 amino acids.